Given below is one TCR beta chain in context. The antigen remains unidentified. The same CDR3 also results from other DNA sequences found in this sample. The data originate from a study of graft-versus-host responses after intestinal transplantation. Study-wide points: GvH clones turned up in recipient marrow; some had shown up first in ileum or blood.

Sequenced by immunoSEQ multiplex PCR; TCRdb stores in-frame clones only, minus some. The sample shows some 100,000 clones, around 92% of them seen only once. The CDR3 length is 13 residues. V lost 5 bases and J 0 bases, leaving 8 bases between the germline ends. Germline V gives CDR1 MGHRA, CDR2 YSYEKL. The chain employs TRBV4-1 and TRBJ2-7, with D tentatively TRBD1 (6 bases). The receptor's source is a human donor who was the organ donor for an intestinal transplant. Material: unstimulated CD8+ T cells sorted from spleen or lymph node cells, obtained before transplant. CDR3 sequence (DNA): TGCGCCAGCAGCACAGGGAGCTCCTACGAGCAGTACTTC. Protein sequence: CASSTGSSYEQYF.